This TCR beta chain was retrieved from a study of STAT5B mutations in CD4+ large granular lymphocyte leukemia. The study, taken as a whole, reports: 25% of private leukemic clonotypes occurred rarely in other patients' non-leukemic repertoires.

A note on this clone: The antigen remains undetermined.

CDR3 length: 14 residues. Germline trimming cut 8 bases from V and 5 bases from J; bases unmatched to any gene: 6. Germline CDR1 reads SGHAT; CDR2 reads FQNNGV. Generated by immunoSEQ multiplex PCR, the TCRdb table keeps only in-frame clones and is missing some. Seen here are around 34,000 clones, about 82% observed once, and the top ten hold roughly 4.3%. The chain uses TRBV11-2 and TRBJ2-2; 9 bases map to TRBD1. The sample consisted of CD4+ T cells from blood buffy coats. The clonotype comes from a human donor in good health. DNA of the CDR3: TGTGCCAGCGGACGGGACAGGGTTACCGGGGAGCTGTTTTTT. Translating gives CASGRDRVTGELFF. The full variable domain, completed using reference TRBV11-2 and TRBJ2-2, is EAGVAQSPRYKIIEKRQSVAFWCNPISGHATLYWYQQILGQGPKLLIQFQNNGVVDDSQLPKDRFSAERLKGVDSTLKIQPAKLEDSAVYLCASGRDRVTGELFFGEGSRLTVL.